A single sample gave rise to the 19 T cell receptor beta chains below, sequenced in a study of cytomegalovirus exposure and HLA in healthy donors. Primers included in the PCR were 60 Vbeta and 13 Jbeta primers. Sequencing used immunoSEQ multiplex PCR; TCRdb keeps in-frame clones, though not all of them. This sample has approximately 170,000 clones; about 69% occur once, and the top ten carry under 5%. Sequencing input: PBMCs. The receptor set was obtained from a man aged 30 to 39 in good health and CMV-seropositive.

The rearrangement links TRBV10-3 to TRBJ2-7; 7 bases map to TRBD2. V dropped 6 bases and J dropped 3; count of bases not matched to a gene: 8. CDR3 length equals 14 residues. Per germline, CDR1 ENHRY and CDR2 SYGVKD. CDR3 in DNA: TGTGCCATCAGCCCCAGCGGGACGTTCTACGAGCAGTACTTC. As protein: CAISPSGTFYEQYF.

The chain combines TRBV28 with TRBJ1-2; 7 bases fit TRBD1. The J segment lost 2 bases and the V segment lost 4 bases, leaving 4 bases of the junction unmatched. Germline V gives CDR1 MDHEN, CDR2 SYDVKM. The CDR3 loop spans 14 amino acids. CDR3 in amino acids: CASSYEGANYGYTF. The CDR3 bases are TGTGCCAGCAGTTATGAGGGGGCAAACTATGGCTACACCTTC.

The J gene is TRBJ2-5, the V gene TRBV11-2, with 11 bases identical to TRBD2. V lost 6 bases, J lost 2 bases, and 8 bases stayed unmatched. Germline loops: CDR1 SGHAT, CDR2 FQNNGV. This CDR3 has 16 residues. This CDR3 reads CASSFDLAGGQETQYF. The CDR3 DNA is TGTGCCAGCAGTTTTGACCTAGCGGGGGGACAAGAGACCCAGTACTTC.

This chain joins TRBV7-2 and TRBJ2-7, with a weak D call TRBD1 (5 bases). Trimming left V 5 bases short and J 1 base short, with 15 bases between. Per germline, CDR1 SGHTA and CDR2 FQGNSA. CDR3 length equals 15 residues. The CDR3 protein is CASSEGPGSSYEQYF. CDR3 coding DNA: TGTGCCAGCAGCGAAGGCCCAGGGTCGTCCTACGAGCAGTACTTC. The variable domain in full, completed from reference TRBV7-2 and TRBJ2-7, reads GAGVSQSPSNKVTEKGKDVELRCDPISGHTALYWYRQSLGQGLEFLIYFQGNSAPDKSGLPSDRFSAERTGGSVSTLTIQRTQQEDSAVYLCASSEGPGSSYEQYFGPGTRLTVT.

This clone was observed once. The V call is TRBV5-4, the J call TRBJ2-5, with TRBD2 matching 16 bases. V was pared by 3 bases and J by 4 bases, with 3 bases of the junction left unmatched. The germline gives CDR1 SGHNT, CDR2 YYREEE (reference sequence). The CDR3 is made up of 16 amino acids. This CDR3 is CASSSGLAGGGETQYF. The CDR3 nucleotides read TGTGCCAGCAGCTCGGGACTAGCGGGGGGGGGAGAGACCCAGTACTTC.

The V call is TRBV7-2, the J call TRBJ2-7; TRBD2 is a possible D gene (5 bases). Trimming removed 3 bases from V and 0 bases from J, with 12 bases in between. Per germline, CDR1 SGHTA and CDR2 FQGNSA. The CDR3 is made up of 15 amino acids. The CDR3 loop is CASSFQTGSSYEQYF. The DNA for the CDR3 is TGTGCCAGCAGCTTTCAGACTGGGAGCTCCTACGAGCAGTACTTC.

This clone turned up a few times. The chain is built from TRBV7-2 and TRBJ1-5; 7 bases are a match to TRBD1. Trimming cost V 5 bases and J 0 bases; bases outside gene matches: 7. There are 16 residues in the CDR3. The germline gives CDR1 SGHTA, CDR2 FQGNSA. The CDR3 spells CASSARTGDSNQPQHF. As DNA, the CDR3 is TGTGCCAGCAGCGCCCGGACAGGAGATAGCAATCAGCCCCAGCATTTT.

This chain links TRBV6-5 with TRBJ2-7; D is perhaps TRBD1 (5 bases). The length of the CDR3 is 15 residues. The V and J ends lost 3 bases and 6 bases respectively, with 18 bases between them. Germline loops: CDR1 MNHEY, CDR2 SVGAGI. CDR3 sequence reads: CASSYSTVAQSEQYF. Written as DNA, the CDR3 is TGTGCCAGCAGTTATTCGACAGTGGCCCAAAGCGAGCAGTACTTC.

This clone was counted between two and nine times. The chain has TRBV11-2 and TRBJ1-1; D is unclear. CDR1 and CDR2 from the germline V gene are SGHAT and FQNNGV. There are 15 residues in the CDR3. The germline V and J ends were trimmed by 3 bases and 0 bases, with 11 bases remaining between them. The CDR3 bases are TGTGCCAGCAGCTTTCGCGCGTTGCTGAACACTGAAGCTTTCTTT. Residues: CASSFRALLNTEAFF. The full variable domain, in which reference TRBV11-2 and TRBJ1-1 provide the parts outside the CDR3, is EAGVAQSPRYKIIEKRQSVAFWCNPISGHATLYWYQQILGQGPKLLIQFQNNGVVDDSQLPKDRFSAERLKGVDSTLKIQPAKLEDSAVYLCASSFRALLNTEAFFGQGTRLTVV.

The chain has TRBV10-3 and TRBJ1-1; 7 nucleotides match TRBD1. Trimming at V came to 0 bases and at J to 1 base, leaving 14 bases not matched to a gene. The CDR3 covers 19 residues. The germline gives CDR1 ENHRY, CDR2 SYGVKD. The CDR3 reads CAISESKFGTALSNTEAFF. Written as DNA, the CDR3 is TGTGCCATCAGTGAGTCGAAATTCGGGACAGCTCTATCGAACACTGAAGCTTTCTTT.

The V call is TRBV6-4, the J call TRBJ2-7; possible D gene TRBD1, 6 bases. The V end lost 5 bases, the J end lost 2 bases, and 16 bases lay between the germline ends. Germline assignment: CDR1 MRHNA and CDR2 SNTAGT. The CDR3 runs 15 residues. The CDR3 reads CASSKESGATYEQYF. For the CDR3, the DNA is TGTGCCAGCAGTAAAGAGTCAGGGGCCACCTACGAGCAGTACTTC.

The CDR3 here is CSVVTGTGTEAFF. The CDR3 coding sequence is TGCAGCGTGGTGACAGGGACGGGCACTGAAGCTTTCTTT. The chain carries TRBV29-1 and TRBJ1-1, with 7 bases matching TRBD1. Germline values: CDR1 SQVTM, CDR2 ANQGSEA. CDR3 length: 13 amino acids. V dropped 6 bases and J dropped 4; count of bases not matched to a gene: 8.

The count of this clone is one. Relative to the germline gene, one junction end is altered; a read error may explain this. The sample holds other DNA sequences that translate to the same CDR3. The chain recombines TRBV29-1 with TRBJ2-5, with D possibly being TRBD2 (6 bases). The CDR3 totals 13 residues. Germline V CDR1 and CDR2: SQVTM, ANQGSEA. The CDR3 nucleotides read TGCAGCGTTGCCTTGAGACTAGAGGAGACTCAGTACTTC. Translation gives CSVALRLEETQYF.

This rearrangement joins TRBV30 to TRBJ1-6; TRBD1 aligns across 7 bases. The CDR3 covers 13 residues. Germline CDR1 GTSNPN, CDR2 SVGIG (reference sequence). Unmatched junction bases numbered 3, after V lost 3 bases and J lost 7 bases. CDR3 in amino acids: CAWRGQPNSPLHF. In nucleotides, the CDR3 is TGTGCCTGGAGGGGACAGCCAAATTCACCCCTCCACTTT. Based on the CDR3 plus reference TRBV30 and TRBJ1-6, the full variable domain is SQTIHQWPATLVQPVGSPLSLECTVEGTSNPNLYWYRQAAGRGLQLLFYSVGIGQISSEVPQNLSASRPQDRQFILSSKKLLLSDSGFYLCAWRGQPNSPLHFGNGTRLTVT.

This clone was recorded a few times. The genes are TRBV6-1 and TRBJ1-1; 9 bases are shared with TRBD1. This CDR3 has 14 residues. Trimming at V came to 8 bases and at J to 1 base, leaving 5 bases not matched to a gene. Germline V lookup: CDR1 MNHNS, CDR2 SASEGT. The CDR3 DNA reads TGTGCCAGCGATACAGGGGGCGCGAACACTGAAGCTTTCTTT. Encoded protein: CASDTGGANTEAFF.

In this sample, this clone turned up a few times. The genes are TRBV27 and TRBJ2-1, with 16 nucleotides matching TRBD2. With 6 bases clipped from V and 4 bases from J, the junction kept 3 bases outside the gene matches. Per germline, CDR1 MNHEY and CDR2 SMNVEV (reference sequence). The CDR3 is 16 amino acids. Here the CDR3 reads CASSPGLAGGYNEQFF. CDR3 in DNA: TGTGCCAGCAGCCCGGGACTAGCGGGAGGGTACAATGAGCAGTTCTTC.

CDR3 region: CASSYSFEEKLFF. The CDR3 bases are TGTGCCAGCAGTTACTCGTTTGAGGAAAAACTGTTTTTT. This chain links TRBV6-6 with TRBJ1-4; no clear D. Deletions cut 0 bases from V and 8 bases from J, with 7 bases between. CDR3 length: 13 amino acids. Looked up from germline, CDR1 is MNHNY and CDR2 is SVGAGI (reference sequence).

The chain links TRBV16 to TRBJ1-4; no clear D. The CDR3 spans 14 residues. The V end lost 4 bases, the J end lost 7 bases, and 13 bases lay between the germline ends. From germline, CDR1 is KGHSY and CDR2 FQNENV. The CDR3 DNA reads TGTGCCAGCAGCCGGGTTCGAGGTCCTGAAAAACTGTTTTTT. This sequence encodes CASSRVRGPEKLFF. Filled out from reference TRBV16 and TRBJ1-4, the complete variable domain reads GEEVAQTPKHLVRGEGQKAKLYCAPIKGHSYVFWYQQVLKNEFKFLISFQNENVFDETGMPKERFSAKCLPNSPCSLEIQATKLEDSAVYFCASSRVRGPEKLFFGSGTQLSVL.

The chain combines TRBV28 with TRBJ1-4, with D tentatively TRBD1 (5 bases). Trimming left V 4 bases short and J 8 bases short, with 23 bases between. Germline lookup yields CDR1 MDHEN and CDR2 SYDVKM. This CDR3 is built from 17 residues. The CDR3 bases are TGTGCCAGCAGTTACACCCCCCGGGGGAGTGGCGGAGAAAAACTGTTTTTT. This gives the protein CASSYTPRGSGGEKLFF.